This TCR beta chain was found in a study of blood T cell repertoires in COVID-19. Study details: Sample material is recorded as cDNA or gDNA derived from T cells, B-cell-depleted T cells, or PBMCs.

In the source study's methods: Amplification from reference gene primers served as the basis for estimated nucleated cell counts. Sequenced by immunoSEQ multiplex PCR; TCRdb stores in-frame clones only, minus some. The V and J calls and clone size are taken from that table; D and trimming were inferred from the DNA. The data show roughly 200,000 clones, roughly three quarters seen once. This clone was seen just once. The germline V gene encodes CDR1 SNHLY and CDR2 FYNNEI. V was cut by 0 bases and J by 4 bases, with 10 bases left in between. The CDR3 extends over 14 amino acids. The chain employs TRBV2 and TRBJ2-7, with D perhaps matching TRBD1 (5 bases). The sequenced sample was peripheral blood. The sequence was collected from a woman in her thirties or forties with COVID-19, enrolled during active disease. This chain's CDR3 is CASSEAPGRYEQYF. DNA of the CDR3: TGTGCCAGCAGTGAAGCGCCAGGGCGGTACGAGCAGTACTTC.